This T cell receptor (beta chain) was found in a study of cytomegalovirus exposure and HLA in healthy donors. The count of this clone is one. The PCR was carried out with 60 Vbeta primers and 13 Jbeta primers. The data were produced by immunoSEQ multiplex PCR, yet TCRdb's version contains in-frame clones alone and is incomplete. There are about 88,000 clones in the sample; 70% to 90% occur only once, and roughly 2.3% lies in the top ten. Germline lookup yields CDR1 SGHTA and CDR2 FQGNSA. The CDR3 has 14 amino acids. The V gene lost 1 base and the J gene lost 3 bases, with 10 bases spanning the gap. Sequenced input: PBMCs. The chain uses TRBV7-2 and TRBJ2-7; D gene unclear. The sequence was collected from a man between 18 and 29 years old in good health and CMV-seronegative. The chain's CDR3 is CASSLDLAGYEQYF. The CDR3 bases are TGTGCCAGCAGCTTAGATTTGGCTGGCTACGAGCAGTACTTC.